These 10 T cell receptor beta chains were all obtained from the same sample, sequenced in a study of blood T cells in healthy people across ages. Primers used in a second PCR of about 6 to 11 cycles were a sample-barcoded 5' primer and a J-beta primer mix. TCRdb reprocessed the 5' RACE reads via MiXCR and lists one record per CDR3 protein. The table lists fewer than 900,000 distinct CDR3 sequences, roughly 47% of them singletons. Sequenced: blood. The origin of the receptors is a woman in her sixties in good health.

There are a few counts of this clonotype. This rearrangement joins TRBV6-1 to TRBJ2-7; 10 bases map to TRBD1. V shed 6 bases and J 4 bases; nucleotides not matched to a gene: 21. This CDR3 is 19 amino acids long. Germline V lookup: CDR1 MNHNS, CDR2 SASEGT. This CDR3 reads CASRQIPGQGIPRVYEQYF. The CDR3, as DNA: TGTGCCAGCAGACAGATTCCGGGACAGGGGATTCCAAGGGTATACGAGCAGTACTTC.

The chain is built from TRBV29-1 and TRBJ2-4; D ambiguous. The tail of the sequence fits TRBJ2-7 better, so the J call may be wrong. The CDR3 is 11 residues long. From germline, CDR1 is SQVTM and CDR2 ANQGSEA. In nucleotides, the CDR3 is TGCAGCGTTGATATGGGCCACGAGCAGTACTTC. Translated: CSVDMGHEQYF.

The table lists this clonotype with many counts. J is TRBJ2-7 and V is TRBV27; D remains unclear. Germline CDR1 reads MNHEY; CDR2 reads SMNVEV (reference sequence). CDR3 length: 14 residues. The V end was cut by 3 bases, the J end by 3 bases, with 12 bases between. The CDR3 protein is CASSFSPQSYEQYF. DNA of the CDR3: TGTGCCAGCAGTTTCTCTCCACAGAGCTACGAGCAGTACTTC.

This chain joins TRBV4-1 and TRBJ2-5, with D tentatively TRBD1 (7 bases). V was trimmed by 2 bases and J by 5 bases, leaving 15 bases between them. The CDR3 runs 15 residues. Germline V gene data show CDR1 as MGHRA and CDR2 as YSYEKL. The CDR3 sequence is CASSQNVQGGETQYF. The CDR3 DNA is TGCGCCAGCAGCCAAAACGTTCAGGGGGGCGAGACCCAGTACTTC.

This chain uses TRBV29-1 with TRBJ2-1, with a tentative D call TRBD2 (5 bases). V gave up 2 bases and J gave up 5 bases, with 7 bases separating them. This CDR3 contains 12 residues. Germline CDR1 and CDR2: SQVTM and ANQGSEA. The CDR3 is CSVERADNEQFF. In DNA, the CDR3 is TGCAGCGTTGAAAGAGCGGACAATGAGCAGTTCTTC.

The gene calls are TRBV2 and TRBJ2-6; 8 bases fit TRBD2. This CDR3 comprises 16 residues. V was clipped by 8 bases and J by 0 bases; unmatched bases: 6. Germline V gene sequence: CDR1 SNHLY, CDR2 FYNNEI. DNA of the CDR3: TGTGCCAGCGAACTAGCGGCCCTCTCTGGGGCCAACGTCCTGACTTTC. Translating it yields CASELAALSGANVLTF. Drawing the rest from reference TRBV2 and TRBJ2-6, the complete variable domain is EPEVTQTPSHQVTQMGQEVILRCVPISNHLYFYWYRQILGQKVEFLVSFYNNEISEKSEIFDDQFSVERPDGSNFTLKIRSTKLEDSAMYFCASELAALSGANVLTFGAGSRLTVL.

The V gene is TRBV20-1, the J gene TRBJ1-1; 7 bases are shared with TRBD1. J was trimmed by 0 bases and V by 2 bases; bases with no gene match: 3. The CDR3 runs 14 residues. The germline CDR1 and CDR2 sequences are DFQATT and SNEGSKA (reference sequence). The CDR3 region has the DNA TGCAGTGCTAGAAAGGGACAGTTGAACACTGAAGCTTTCTTT. Translated: CSARKGQLNTEAFF.

V usage is TRBV20-1 and J usage is TRBJ1-1; a weak D match, TRBD1 (5 bases). V lost 0 bases, J lost 0 bases, and 11 bases lay in between. Germline V lookup: CDR1 DFQATT, CDR2 SNEGSKA (reference sequence). This CDR3 has 15 amino acids. CDR3 protein: CSAREGEVLNTEAFF. The CDR3 region has the DNA TGCAGTGCTAGAGAGGGGGAGGTTTTGAACACTGAAGCTTTCTTT.

This rearrangement joins TRBV2 to TRBJ1-4; the D gene is possibly TRBD1 (6 bases). V lost 6 bases to trimming and J lost 2 bases, with 13 bases between them. CDR1 is SNHLY, CDR2 FYNNEI, per germline. CDR3 length equals 15 residues. The CDR3 DNA reads as TGTGCCAGCAGGGAACAGGGTTTTACTAATGAAAAACTGTTTTTT. Translating gives CASREQGFTNEKLFF.

Remarks on this clonotype: Germline and junction disagree at one end, which may indicate a read error. The gene calls are TRBV7-3 and TRBJ1-1; 8 positions agree with TRBD1. Per the germline V gene, CDR1 is SGHTA and CDR2 is FQGTGA. The CDR3 runs to 14 residues. The CDR3 DNA reads TGTGCCAGCAGCCCTCGACAGGGGAACACTGTAGCTTTCTTT. Amino acid sequence: CASSPRQGNTVAFF.